This TCR beta chain stems from a study of shared clonotypes between healthy human individuals. Assay used: immunoSEQ multiplex PCR; TCRdb lists only in-frame clones, some missing. Among about 820,000 clones listed, 90% to 95% were seen once. CD45RO negativity and positive selection for CCR7 defined naive CD8 cells, a population that excluded terminally differentiated effector memory CD45RA+ cells. CDR1 is SNHLY, CDR2 FYNNEI, per germline. The CDR3 loop spans 14 amino acids. The V end was cut by 3 bases, the J end by 5 bases, with 12 bases between. The genes are TRBV2 and TRBJ2-3; unclear D gene. Sequencing was performed on naive CD8+ T cells sorted from blood. The sequence derives from a man between 25 and 39 years old in good health. CDR3 residues: CASSDSKHVDTQYF. As DNA, the CDR3 is TGTGCCAGCAGTGACTCCAAGCATGTAGATACGCAGTATTTT.